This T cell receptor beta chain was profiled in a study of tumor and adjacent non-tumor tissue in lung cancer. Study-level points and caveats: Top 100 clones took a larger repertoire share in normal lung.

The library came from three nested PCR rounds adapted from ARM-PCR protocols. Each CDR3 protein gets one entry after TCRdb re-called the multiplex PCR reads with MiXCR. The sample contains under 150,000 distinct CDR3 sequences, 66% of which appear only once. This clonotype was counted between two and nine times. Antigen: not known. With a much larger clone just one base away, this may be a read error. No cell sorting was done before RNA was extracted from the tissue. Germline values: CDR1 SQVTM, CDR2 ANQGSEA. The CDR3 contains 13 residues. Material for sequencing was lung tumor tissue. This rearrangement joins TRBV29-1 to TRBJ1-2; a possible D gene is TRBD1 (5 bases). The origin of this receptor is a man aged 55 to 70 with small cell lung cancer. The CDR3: CSAEDSWGRGYTF. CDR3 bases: TGCAGCGCTGAAGATAGCTGGGGACGTGGCTACACCTTC.